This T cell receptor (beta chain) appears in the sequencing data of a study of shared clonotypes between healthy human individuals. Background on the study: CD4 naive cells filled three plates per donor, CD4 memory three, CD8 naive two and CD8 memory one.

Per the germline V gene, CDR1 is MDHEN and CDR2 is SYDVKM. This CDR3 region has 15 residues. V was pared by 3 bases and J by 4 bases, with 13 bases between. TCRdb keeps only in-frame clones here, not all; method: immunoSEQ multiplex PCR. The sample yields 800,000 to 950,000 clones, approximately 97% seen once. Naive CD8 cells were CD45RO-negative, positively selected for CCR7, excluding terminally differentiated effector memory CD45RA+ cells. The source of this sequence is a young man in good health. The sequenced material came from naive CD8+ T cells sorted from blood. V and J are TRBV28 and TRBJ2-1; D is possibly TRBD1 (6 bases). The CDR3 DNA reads TGTGCCAGCAGTTTTCAGGGACAAAAGTACAATGAGCAGTTCTTC. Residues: CASSFQGQKYNEQFF.